Below, one TCR beta chain is given with its context. The CDR3 is 14 amino acids. Germline V gene lookup returns CDR1 DFQATT and CDR2 SNEGSKA (reference sequence). The V gene lost 3 bases and the J gene lost 2 bases, with 11 bases spanning the gap. One entry per CDR3 protein results from TCRdb running MiXCR on the RT-PCR reads. Here the sample spans fewer than 800,000 distinct CDR3 sequences, 14% being singletons. The TCR comes from a female donor in good health, serving as a healthy control. The chain carries TRBV20-1 and TRBJ1-5, with D uncertain. The sample comprised memory CD4+ T cells from blood. The CDR3 DNA reads TGCAGTGCTAGCGATAATTGGGGCAATCAGCCCCAGCATTTT. Translated, it gives CSASDNWGNQPQHF.